This TCR beta chain was captured in a study of cytomegalovirus exposure and HLA in healthy donors. Regarding the study as a whole: Earlier analysis yielded a pattern in which most TCR beta V segments were productive about 87% or about 30% of the time.

This CDR3 spans 15 amino acids. Looked up from germline, CDR1 is SGHRS and CDR2 is YFSETQ. V dropped 1 base and J dropped 6; count of bases not matched to a gene: 3. Worth noting for this clone: Its antigen is not known.

Primers for the PCR totalled 60 Vbeta and 13 Jbeta. The table came from immunoSEQ multiplex PCR; TCRdb's copy has only in-frame clones and leaves some out. The sample data list some 160,000 clones. Specimen: PBMCs. This clonotype originated in a man aged 25 to 45 in good health and CMV-seronegative. This chain connects TRBV5-1 to TRBJ2-2; 10 nucleotides agree with TRBD2. This CDR3 is CASSLPSGSSGELFF. Written as DNA, the CDR3 is TGCGCCAGCAGCTTGCCTAGCGGGAGTTCCGGGGAGCTGTTTTTT.